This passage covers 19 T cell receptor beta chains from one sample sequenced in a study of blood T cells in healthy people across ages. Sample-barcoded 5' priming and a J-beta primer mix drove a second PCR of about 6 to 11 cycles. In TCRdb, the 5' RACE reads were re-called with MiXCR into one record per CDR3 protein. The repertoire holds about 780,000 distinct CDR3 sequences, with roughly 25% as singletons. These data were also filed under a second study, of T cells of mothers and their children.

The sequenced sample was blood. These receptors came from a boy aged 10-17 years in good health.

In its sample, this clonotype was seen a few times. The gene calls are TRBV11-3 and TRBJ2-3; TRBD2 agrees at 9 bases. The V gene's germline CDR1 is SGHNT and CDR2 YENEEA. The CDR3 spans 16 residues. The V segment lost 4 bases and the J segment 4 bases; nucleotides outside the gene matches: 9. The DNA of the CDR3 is TGTGCCAGCAGCTCCGGTAGCGGGAGATTTGCAGATACGCAGTATTTT. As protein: CASSSGSGRFADTQYF.

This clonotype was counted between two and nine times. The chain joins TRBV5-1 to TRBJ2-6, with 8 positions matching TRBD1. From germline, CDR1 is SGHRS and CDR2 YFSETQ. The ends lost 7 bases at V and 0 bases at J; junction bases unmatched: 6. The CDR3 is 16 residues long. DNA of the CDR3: TGCGCCAGCCTACAGGGGGGAAGCTCTGGGGCCAACGTCCTGACTTTC. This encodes CASLQGGSSGANVLTF.

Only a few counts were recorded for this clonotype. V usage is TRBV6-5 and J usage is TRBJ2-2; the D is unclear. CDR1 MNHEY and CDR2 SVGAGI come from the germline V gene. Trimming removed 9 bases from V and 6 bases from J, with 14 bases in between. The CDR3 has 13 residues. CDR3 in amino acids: CASGRSRAGELFF. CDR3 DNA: TGTGCCAGTGGCAGATCACGCGCCGGGGAGCTGTTTTTT.

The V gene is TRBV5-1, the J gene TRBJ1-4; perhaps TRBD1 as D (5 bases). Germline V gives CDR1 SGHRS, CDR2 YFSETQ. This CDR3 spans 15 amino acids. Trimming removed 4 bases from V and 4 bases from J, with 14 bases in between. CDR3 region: CASSVAGTVNEKLFF. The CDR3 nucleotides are TGCGCCAGCAGCGTCGCCGGGACGGTTAATGAAAAACTGTTTTTT.

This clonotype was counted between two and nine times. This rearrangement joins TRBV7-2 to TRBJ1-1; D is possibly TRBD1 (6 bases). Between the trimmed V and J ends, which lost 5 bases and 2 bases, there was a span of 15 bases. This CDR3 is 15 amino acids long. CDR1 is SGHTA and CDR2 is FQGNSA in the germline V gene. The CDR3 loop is CASSPMPGVNTEAFF. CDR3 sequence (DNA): TGTGCCAGCAGCCCAATGCCAGGGGTTAACACTGAAGCTTTCTTT.

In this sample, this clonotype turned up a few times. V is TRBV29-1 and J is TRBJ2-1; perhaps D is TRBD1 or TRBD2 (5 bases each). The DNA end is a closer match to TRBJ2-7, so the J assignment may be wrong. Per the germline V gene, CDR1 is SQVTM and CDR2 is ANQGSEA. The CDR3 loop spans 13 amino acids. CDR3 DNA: TGCAGCGTTGAAGATCAGATAGGGACCGAGCAGTACTTC. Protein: CSVEDQIGTEQYF.

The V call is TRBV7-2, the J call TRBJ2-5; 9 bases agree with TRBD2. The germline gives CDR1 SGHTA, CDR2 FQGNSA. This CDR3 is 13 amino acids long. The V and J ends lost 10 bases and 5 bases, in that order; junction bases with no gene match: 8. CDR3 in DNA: TGTGCCACAATAGCGGGGGCCCCCGAGACCCAGTACTTC. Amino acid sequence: CATIAGAPETQYF.

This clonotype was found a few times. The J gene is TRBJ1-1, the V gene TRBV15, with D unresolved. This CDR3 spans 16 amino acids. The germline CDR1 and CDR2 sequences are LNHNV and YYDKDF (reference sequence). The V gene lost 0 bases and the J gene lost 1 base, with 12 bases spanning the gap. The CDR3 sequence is CATSRDSLRRNTEAFF. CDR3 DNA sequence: TGTGCCACCAGCAGAGATAGTTTGCGGAGGAACACTGAAGCTTTCTTT.

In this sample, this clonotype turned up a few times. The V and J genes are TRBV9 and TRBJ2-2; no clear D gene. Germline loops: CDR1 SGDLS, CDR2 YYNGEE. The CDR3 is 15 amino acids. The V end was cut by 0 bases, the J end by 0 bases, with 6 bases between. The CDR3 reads CASSVASTNTGELFF. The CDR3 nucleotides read TGTGCCAGCAGCGTAGCCAGCACGAACACCGGGGAGCTGTTTTTT.

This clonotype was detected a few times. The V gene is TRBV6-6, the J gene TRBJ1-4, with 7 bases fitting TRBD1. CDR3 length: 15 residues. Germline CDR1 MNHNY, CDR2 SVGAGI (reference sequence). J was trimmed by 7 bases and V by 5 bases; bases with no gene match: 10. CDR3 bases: TGTGCCAGCAGTGCCCCAGACAGGGAGAGTGAAAAACTGTTTTTT. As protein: CASSAPDRESEKLFF.

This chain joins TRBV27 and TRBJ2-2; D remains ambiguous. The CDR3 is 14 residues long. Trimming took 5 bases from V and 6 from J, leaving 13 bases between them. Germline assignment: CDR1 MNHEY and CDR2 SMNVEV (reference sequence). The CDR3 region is CASSPQTLAGELFF. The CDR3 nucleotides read TGTGCCAGCAGTCCGCAGACATTGGCCGGGGAGCTGTTTTTT.

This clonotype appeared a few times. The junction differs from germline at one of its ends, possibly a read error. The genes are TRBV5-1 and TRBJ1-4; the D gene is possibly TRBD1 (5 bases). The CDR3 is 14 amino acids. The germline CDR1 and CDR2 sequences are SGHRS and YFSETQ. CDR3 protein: CASSRQGANGKLFF. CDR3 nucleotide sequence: TGCGCCAGCAGCCGGCAGGGCGCTAATGGAAAACTGTTTTTT.

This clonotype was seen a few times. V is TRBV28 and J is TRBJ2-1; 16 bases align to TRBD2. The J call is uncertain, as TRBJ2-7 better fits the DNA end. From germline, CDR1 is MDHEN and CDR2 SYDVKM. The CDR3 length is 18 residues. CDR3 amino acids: CASSSQFGTSGGAYEQYF. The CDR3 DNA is TGTGCCAGCAGTTCTCAATTCGGGACTAGCGGGGGGGCCTACGAGCAGTACTTC.

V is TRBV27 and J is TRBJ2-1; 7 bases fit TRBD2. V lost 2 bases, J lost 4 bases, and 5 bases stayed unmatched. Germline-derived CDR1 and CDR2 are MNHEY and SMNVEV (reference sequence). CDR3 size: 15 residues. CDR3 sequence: CASSLRTRAYNEQFF. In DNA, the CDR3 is TGTGCCAGCAGTTTAAGGACTAGGGCTTACAATGAGCAGTTCTTC.

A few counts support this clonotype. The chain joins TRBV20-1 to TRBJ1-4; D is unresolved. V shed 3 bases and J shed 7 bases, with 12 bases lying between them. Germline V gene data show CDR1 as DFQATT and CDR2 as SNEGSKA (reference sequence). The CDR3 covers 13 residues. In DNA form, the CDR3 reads TGCAGTGCTAGCCGGCCTATGGGTGAAAAACTGTTTTTT. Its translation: CSASRPMGEKLFF.

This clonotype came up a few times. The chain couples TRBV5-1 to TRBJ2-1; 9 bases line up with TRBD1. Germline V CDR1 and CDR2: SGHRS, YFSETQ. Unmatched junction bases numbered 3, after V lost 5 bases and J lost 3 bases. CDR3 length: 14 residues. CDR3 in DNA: TGCGCCAGCAGTCGACAGGGGGGCTACAATGAGCAGTTCTTC. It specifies CASSRQGGYNEQFF.

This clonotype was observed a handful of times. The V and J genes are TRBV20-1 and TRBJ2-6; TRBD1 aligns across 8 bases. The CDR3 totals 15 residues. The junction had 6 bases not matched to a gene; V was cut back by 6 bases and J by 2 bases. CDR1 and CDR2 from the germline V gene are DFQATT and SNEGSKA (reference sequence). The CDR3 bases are TGCAGTGCAACACAGGGGGACGCTGGGGCCAACGTCCTGACTTTC. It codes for CSATQGDAGANVLTF.

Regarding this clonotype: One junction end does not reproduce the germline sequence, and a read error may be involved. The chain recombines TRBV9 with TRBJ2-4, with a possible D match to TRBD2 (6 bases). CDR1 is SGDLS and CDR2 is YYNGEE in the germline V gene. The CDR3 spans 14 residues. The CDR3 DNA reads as TGTGCCGGCAGCGTAGGACGCCGGGGGAACATTCAGTACTTC. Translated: CAGSVGRRGNIQYF.

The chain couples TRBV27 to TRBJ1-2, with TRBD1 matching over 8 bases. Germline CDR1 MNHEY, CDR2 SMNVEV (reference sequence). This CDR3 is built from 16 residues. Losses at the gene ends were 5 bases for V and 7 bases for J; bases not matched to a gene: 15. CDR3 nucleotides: TGTGCCAGCAGTACTTCAGGACAGGGAAAAGGCTGTGGCTACACCTTC. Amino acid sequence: CASSTSGQGKGCGYTF.